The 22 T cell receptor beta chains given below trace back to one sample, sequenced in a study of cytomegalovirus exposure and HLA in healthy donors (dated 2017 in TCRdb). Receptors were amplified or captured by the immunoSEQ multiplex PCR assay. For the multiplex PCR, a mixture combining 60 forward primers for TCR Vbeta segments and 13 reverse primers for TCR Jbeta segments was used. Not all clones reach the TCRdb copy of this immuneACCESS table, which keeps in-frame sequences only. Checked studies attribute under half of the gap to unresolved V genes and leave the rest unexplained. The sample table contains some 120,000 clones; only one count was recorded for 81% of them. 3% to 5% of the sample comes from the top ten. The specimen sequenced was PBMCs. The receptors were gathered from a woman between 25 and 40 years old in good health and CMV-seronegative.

The CDR3 coding sequence is TGTGCCAGCATTCCAGGGAATAGAGACACTGAAGCTTTCTTT. As protein: CASIPGNRDTEAFF. The rearrangement links TRBV6-6 to TRBJ1-1, with a possible D match to TRBD1 (5 bases). The CDR3 contains 14 residues. Germline V gives CDR1 MNHNY, CDR2 SVGAGI (reference sequence). V dropped 7 bases and J dropped 3 bases, with 15 bases sitting between them.

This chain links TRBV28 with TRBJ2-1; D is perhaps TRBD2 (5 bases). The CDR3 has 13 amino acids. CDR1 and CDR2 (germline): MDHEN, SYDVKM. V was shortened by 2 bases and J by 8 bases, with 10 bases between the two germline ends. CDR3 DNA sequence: TGTGCCAGCAGTTTAGGACTGTACGATGAGCAGTTCTTC. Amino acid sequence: CASSLGLYDEQFF.

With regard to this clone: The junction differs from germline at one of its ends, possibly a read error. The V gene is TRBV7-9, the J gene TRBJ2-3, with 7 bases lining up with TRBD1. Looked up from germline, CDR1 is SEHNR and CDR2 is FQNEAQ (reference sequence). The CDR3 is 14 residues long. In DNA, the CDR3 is TGTGCCAGCAGCTTAATAGGGGGCACAAATACGCAGTATTTT. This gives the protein CASSLIGGTNTQYF.

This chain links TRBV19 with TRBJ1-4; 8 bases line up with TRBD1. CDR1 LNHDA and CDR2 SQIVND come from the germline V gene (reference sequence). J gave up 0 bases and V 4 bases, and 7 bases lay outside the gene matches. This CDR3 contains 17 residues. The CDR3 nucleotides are TGTGCCAGTAGTACTGGGACAGGTATTACAACTAATGAAAAACTGTTTTTT. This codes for CASSTGTGITTNEKLFF.

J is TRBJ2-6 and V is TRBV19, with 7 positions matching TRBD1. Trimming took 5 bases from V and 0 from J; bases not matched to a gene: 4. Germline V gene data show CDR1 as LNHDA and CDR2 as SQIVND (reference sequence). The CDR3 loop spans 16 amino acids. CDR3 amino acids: CASSFHRGSGANVLTF. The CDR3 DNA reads TGTGCCAGTAGTTTTCACAGGGGCTCTGGGGCCAACGTCCTGACTTTC.

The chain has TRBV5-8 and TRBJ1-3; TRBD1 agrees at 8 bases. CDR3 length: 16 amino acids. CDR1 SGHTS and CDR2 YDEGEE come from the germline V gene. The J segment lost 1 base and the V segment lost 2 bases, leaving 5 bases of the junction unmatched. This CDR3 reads CASSLGQGLSGNTIYF. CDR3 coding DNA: TGTGCCAGCAGCTTAGGACAGGGTCTTTCTGGAAACACCATATATTTT. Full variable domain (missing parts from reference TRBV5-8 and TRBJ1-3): EAGVTQSPTHLIKTRGQQATLRCSPISGHTSVYWYQQALGLGLQFLLWYDEGEERNRGNFPPRFSGRQFPNYSSELNVNALELEDSALYLCASSLGQGLSGNTIYFGEGSWLTVV.

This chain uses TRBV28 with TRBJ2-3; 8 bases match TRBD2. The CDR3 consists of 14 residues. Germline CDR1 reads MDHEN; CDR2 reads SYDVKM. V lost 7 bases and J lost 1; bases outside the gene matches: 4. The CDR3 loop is CASITTSGTDTQYF. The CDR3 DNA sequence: TGTGCCAGCATCACGACTAGCGGCACAGATACGCAGTATTTT.

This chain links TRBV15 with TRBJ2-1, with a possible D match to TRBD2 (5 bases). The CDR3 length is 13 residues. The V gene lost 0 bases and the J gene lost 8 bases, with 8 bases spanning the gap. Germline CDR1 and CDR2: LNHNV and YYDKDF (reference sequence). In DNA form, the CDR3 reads TGTGCCACCAGCAGAGAAGCGGTAGATGAGCAGTTCTTC. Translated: CATSREAVDEQFF.

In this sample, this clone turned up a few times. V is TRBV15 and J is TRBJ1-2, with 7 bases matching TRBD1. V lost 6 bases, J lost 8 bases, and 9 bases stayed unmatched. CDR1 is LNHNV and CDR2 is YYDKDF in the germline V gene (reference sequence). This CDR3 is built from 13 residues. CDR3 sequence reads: CATSPDRRPGYTF. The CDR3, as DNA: TGTGCCACCAGTCCGGACAGGCGCCCGGGCTACACCTTC.

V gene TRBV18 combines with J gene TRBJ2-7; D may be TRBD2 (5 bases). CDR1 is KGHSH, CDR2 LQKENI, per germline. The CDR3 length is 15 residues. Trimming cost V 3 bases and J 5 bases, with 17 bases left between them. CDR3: CASSPRENVNHEQYF. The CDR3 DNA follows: TGTGCCAGCTCACCTCGGGAAAACGTTAACCACGAGCAGTACTTC.

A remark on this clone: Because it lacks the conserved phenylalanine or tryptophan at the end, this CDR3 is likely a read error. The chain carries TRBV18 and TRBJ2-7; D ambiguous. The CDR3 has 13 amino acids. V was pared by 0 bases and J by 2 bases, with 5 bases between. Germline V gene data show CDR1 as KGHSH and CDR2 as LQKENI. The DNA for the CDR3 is TGTGCCAGCTCACCACCGAGCGCCTACGAGCAGTACCTC. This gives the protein CASSPPSAYEQYL.

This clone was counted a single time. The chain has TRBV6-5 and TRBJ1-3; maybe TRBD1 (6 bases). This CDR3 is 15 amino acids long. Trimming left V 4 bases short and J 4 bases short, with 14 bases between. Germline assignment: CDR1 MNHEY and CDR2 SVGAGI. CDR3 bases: TGTGCCAGCAGTTTAGCCAGGGGAAGAGGAAACACCATATATTTT. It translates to CASSLARGRGNTIYF.

This CDR3 is CASSQVRGRDTEAFF. CDR3 coding DNA: TGCGCCAGCAGCCAAGTGCGGGGGCGGGACACTGAAGCTTTCTTT. This chain uses TRBV4-1 with TRBJ1-1, with TRBD1 as a possible D gene (6 bases). Trimming left V 1 base short and J 3 bases short, with 12 bases between. The germline V gene encodes CDR1 MGHRA and CDR2 YSYEKL. The CDR3 spans 15 residues.

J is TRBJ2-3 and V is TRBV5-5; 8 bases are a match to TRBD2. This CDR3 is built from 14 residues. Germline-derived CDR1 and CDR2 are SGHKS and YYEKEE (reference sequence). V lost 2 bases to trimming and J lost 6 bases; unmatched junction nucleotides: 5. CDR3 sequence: CASSFGLALDTQYF. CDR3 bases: TGTGCCAGCAGCTTTGGACTAGCATTGGATACGCAGTATTTT.

CDR3 residues: CASSSTGSYNEQFF. CDR3 coding DNA: TGTGCCAGCTCTTCTACGGGCTCCTACAATGAGCAGTTCTTC. The chain links TRBV18 to TRBJ2-1; D not resolved. This CDR3 spans 14 amino acids. In germline, CDR1 is KGHSH, CDR2 LQKENI. The V end lost 6 bases, the J end lost 0 bases, and 9 bases lay between the germline ends. Drawing the rest from reference TRBV18 and TRBJ2-1, the complete variable domain is NAGVMQNPRHLVRRRGQEARLRCSPMKGHSHVYWYRQLPEEGLKFMVYLQKENIIDESGMPKERFSAEFPKEGPSILRIQQVVRGDSAAYFCASSSTGSYNEQFFGPGTRLTVL.

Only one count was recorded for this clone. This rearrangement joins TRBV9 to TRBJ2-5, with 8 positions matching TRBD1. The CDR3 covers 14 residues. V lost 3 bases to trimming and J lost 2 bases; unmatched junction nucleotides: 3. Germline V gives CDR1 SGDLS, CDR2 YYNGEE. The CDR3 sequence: CASSGQGMQETQYF. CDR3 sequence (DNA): TGTGCCAGCAGCGGACAGGGGATGCAAGAGACCCAGTACTTC.

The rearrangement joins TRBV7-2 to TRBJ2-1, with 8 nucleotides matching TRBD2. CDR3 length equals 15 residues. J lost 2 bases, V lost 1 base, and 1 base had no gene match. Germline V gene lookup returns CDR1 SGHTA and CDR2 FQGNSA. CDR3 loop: CASSLVAGTYNEQFF. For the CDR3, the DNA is TGTGCCAGCAGCTTAGTAGCGGGGACCTACAATGAGCAGTTCTTC.

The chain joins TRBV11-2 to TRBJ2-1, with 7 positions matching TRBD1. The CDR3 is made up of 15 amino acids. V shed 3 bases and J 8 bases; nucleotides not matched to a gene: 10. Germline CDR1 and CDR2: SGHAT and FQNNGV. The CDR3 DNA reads TGTGCCAGCAGCTTCAACCGACAGGGTCTCGATGAGCAGTTCTTC. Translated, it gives CASSFNRQGLDEQFF.

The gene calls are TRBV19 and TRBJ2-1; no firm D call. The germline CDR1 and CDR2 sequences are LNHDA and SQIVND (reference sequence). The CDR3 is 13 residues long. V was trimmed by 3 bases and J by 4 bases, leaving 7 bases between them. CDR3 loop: CASSMSRYNEQFF. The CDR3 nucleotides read TGTGCCAGTAGTATGTCCAGATACAATGAGCAGTTCTTC.

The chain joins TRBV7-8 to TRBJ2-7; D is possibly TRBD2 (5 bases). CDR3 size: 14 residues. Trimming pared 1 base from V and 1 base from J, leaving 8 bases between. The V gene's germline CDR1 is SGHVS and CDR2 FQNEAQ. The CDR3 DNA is TGTGCCAGCAGCTTAGTCAGCGGTTCCTACGAGCAGTACTTC. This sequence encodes CASSLVSGSYEQYF.

CDR3 protein: CASSEEAGQETQYF. The CDR3 DNA reads as TGTGCCAGCAGTGAAGAAGCGGGGCAAGAGACCCAGTACTTC. The chain uses TRBV2 and TRBJ2-5; 7 bases map to TRBD2. The CDR3 loop spans 14 amino acids. V was clipped by 1 base and J by 2 bases; unmatched bases: 1. Germline V gives CDR1 SNHLY, CDR2 FYNNEI. The complete variable domain, with remaining parts taken from reference TRBV2 and TRBJ2-5, reads EPEVTQTPSHQVTQMGQEVILRCVPISNHLYFYWYRQILGQKVEFLVSFYNNEISEKSEIFDDQFSVERPDGSNFTLKIRSTKLEDSAMYFCASSEEAGQETQYFGPGTRLLVL.

The CDR3 sequence is CASSSGEEQFF. CDR3 DNA sequence: TGTGCCAGCTCGTCGGGGGAAGAGCAGTTCTTC. The V gene is TRBV18, the J gene TRBJ2-1; maybe TRBD2 (6 bases). V was clipped by 6 bases and J by 10 bases, with 10 bases between them. The CDR3 loop spans 11 amino acids. Germline CDR1 KGHSH, CDR2 LQKENI.